This T cell receptor (beta chain) was sequenced for a study of blood T cell repertoires in COVID-19. At the level of the study: The United States, Italy and Spain supplied acute and convalescent COVID-19 samples. Sample material is recorded as cDNA or gDNA derived from T cells, B-cell-depleted T cells, or PBMCs.

Authors' processing steps: Reference gene primers were amplified, and this amplification served to estimate nucleated cell counts. Profiling relied on immunoSEQ multiplex PCR, and the TCRdb table lists in-frame clones only, not all of them. D and trimming come from the DNA, and the V and J calls and clone size come from that table. The data contain over 250,000 clones, around 85% of them singletons. Germline CDR1 is LNHDA and CDR2 is SQIVND (reference sequence). This CDR3 contains 14 residues. V was pared by 6 bases and J by 1 base, with 5 bases of the junction left unmatched. Sequenced material: peripheral blood. This clonotype was obtained from a woman in her seventies with acute or convalescent COVID-19. This sequence joins TRBV19 and TRBJ1-1, with 7 nucleotides matching TRBD1. The CDR3 sequence: CASRGGTANTEAFF. CDR3 bases: TGTGCCAGTAGAGGGGGCACGGCGAACACTGAAGCTTTCTTT.